Below, 27 T cell receptor beta chains from the same sample are listed, as sequenced in a study of blood T cell repertoires in COVID-19. Sequencing was performed with immunoSEQ multiplex PCR; in TCRdb, only in-frame clones are kept and a portion is missing. Among about 15,000 clones, about 90% were seen once, and the ten largest hold less than 4%. The sample comprised peripheral blood. The receptor set was obtained from a human donor in a cohort sampled during active COVID-19.

The chain has TRBV19 and TRBJ2-4, with a possible D match to TRBD1 (6 bases). Germline V CDR1 and CDR2: LNHDA, SQIVND (reference sequence). The CDR3 has 14 amino acids. V lost 7 bases and J lost 5, with 15 bases in between. For the CDR3, the DNA is TGTGCCAGTACAAATCCAGGGGCTCAAAACATTCAGTACTTC. Its protein is CASTNPGAQNIQYF.

The CDR3 loop reads CASSLGQGYNYGYTF. The CDR3 coding sequence is TGTGCCAGCAGCCTGGGACAGGGGTATAACTATGGCTACACCTTC. The rearrangement uses TRBV27 and TRBJ1-2; 10 bases agree with TRBD1. The CDR3 covers 15 residues. Germline CDR1 is MNHEY and CDR2 is SMNVEV (reference sequence). Trimming took 6 bases from V and 1 from J; bases not matched to a gene: 5.

The V call is TRBV14, the J call TRBJ2-7; D remains ambiguous. The CDR3 contains 10 residues. From germline, CDR1 is SGHDN and CDR2 FVKESK. V lost 4 bases, J lost 6 bases, and 4 bases lay in between. CDR3 amino acids: CASSPSEQYF. CDR3 in DNA: TGTGCCAGCAGCCCCTCCGAGCAGTACTTC. The whole variable domain, filled in from reference TRBV14 and TRBJ2-7, reads EAGVTQFPSHSVIEKGQTVTLRCDPISGHDNLYWYRRVMGKEIKFLLHFVKESKQDESGMPNNRFLAERTGGTYSTLKVQPAELEDSGVYFCASSPSEQYFGPGTRLTVT.

This rearrangement joins TRBV2 to TRBJ1-5; D is uncertain. Trimming pared 6 bases from V and 0 bases from J, leaving 9 bases between. The CDR3 runs 14 residues. In germline, CDR1 is SNHLY, CDR2 FYNNEI. Written as DNA, the CDR3 is TGTGCCAGCAGGGAATATAATAGCAATCAGCCCCAGCATTTT. This gives the protein CASREYNSNQPQHF.

J is TRBJ1-5 and V is TRBV11-3; TRBD1 aligns across 9 bases. The ends lost 2 bases at V and 1 base at J; junction bases unmatched: 3. The CDR3 covers 16 residues. CDR1 is SGHNT, CDR2 YENEEA, per germline. The CDR3 nucleotides read TGTGCCAGCAGCTTATACGGACAGGGGAGCAATCAGCCCCAGCATTTT. Translating it yields CASSLYGQGSNQPQHF.

Concerning this clone: The junction and the germline gene differ at one end; a read error may be behind it. V usage is TRBV11-2 and J usage is TRBJ2-4; the match to TRBD2 covers 7 bases. This CDR3 has 12 amino acids. CDR1 is SGHAT, CDR2 FQNNGV, per germline. In DNA form, the CDR3 reads TGTGCCAGCAGTCTTGGGGGGGGAACACTCTCCTTC. Its translation is CASSLGGGTLSF. Using reference TRBV11-2 and TRBJ2-4 for the parts outside the CDR3, the full variable domain is EAGVAQSPRYKIIEKRQSVAFWCNPISGHATLYWYQQILGQGPKLLIQFQNNGVVDDSQLPKDRFSAERLKGVDSTLKIQPAKLEDSAVYLCASSLGGGTLSFGAGTRLSVL.

As for this clone: At one of its ends the junction is not consistent with the germline gene, which may arise from a read error. The chain joins TRBV5-6 to TRBJ2-7; 7 positions agree with TRBD1. This CDR3 is 13 amino acids long. Germline CDR1 SGHDT, CDR2 YYEEEE. CDR3 region: CANSQLVGDRQYF. Here the CDR3 DNA reads TGTGCCAACAGCCAGCTTGTAGGGGACAGGCAGTACTTC. The variable domain in full, with the rest retrieved from reference TRBV5-6 and TRBJ2-7, is DAGVTQSPTHLIKTRGQQVTLRCSPKSGHDTVSWYQQALGQGPQFIFQYYEEEERQRGNFPDRFSGHQFPNYSSELNVNALLLGDSALYLCANSQLVGDRQYFGPGTRLTVT.

This clone was recorded only once. The chain links TRBV29-1 to TRBJ1-1, with D maybe TRBD1 (5 bases). Germline CDR1 is SQVTM and CDR2 is ANQGSEA. V lost 3 bases to trimming and J lost 9 bases, with 14 bases between them. The CDR3 runs 12 residues. The CDR3: CSVEGGAGKAFF. In nucleotides, the CDR3 is TGCAGCGTTGAGGGGGGTGCCGGCAAAGCTTTCTTT.

V gene TRBV3-1 (or the pseudogene TRBV3-2) combines with J gene TRBJ1-2; 9 bases align to TRBD1. The CDR3 runs 13 residues. With V trimmed by 2 bases and J by 8 bases, 3 bases remained unmatched. Per the germline V gene, CDR1 is LGHDT and CDR2 is YNNKEL (reference sequence). CDR3 in DNA: TGTGCCAGCAGCCAAAGGGACAGGGTAGGCTACACCTTC. This sequence encodes CASSQRDRVGYTF.

The chain recombines TRBV5-1 with TRBJ1-1, with D unclear. The CDR3 runs to 15 residues. The ends were cut back, 3 bases at V and 2 bases at J, with 14 bases in the middle. Germline V lookup: CDR1 SGHRS, CDR2 YFSETQ. CDR3 nucleotide sequence: TGCGCCAGCAGCTCCACCTCAGCGCTAAACACTGAAGCTTTCTTT. It yields the protein CASSSTSALNTEAFF.

This chain connects TRBV4-2 to TRBJ2-2; 8 bases agree with TRBD2. The V gene end was trimmed by 3 bases and the J gene end by 5 bases; junction bases not matched to a gene: 11. CDR1 and CDR2 from the germline V gene are LGHNA and YNFKEQ. This CDR3 has 17 residues. The CDR3 DNA follows: TGTGCCAGCAGCCATCCCGGAGGCGGGGGGAGGACCGGGGAGCTGTTTTTT. This codes for CASSHPGGGGRTGELFF.

The V call is TRBV14, the J call TRBJ2-7; D may be TRBD2 (5 bases). With 4 bases removed from V and 5 bases from J, the gap between germline ends came to 18 bases. The CDR3 consists of 15 residues. Germline V CDR1 and CDR2: SGHDN, FVKESK. The CDR3 is CASSLDFRNPHEQYF. CDR3 DNA sequence: TGTGCCAGCAGCCTGGACTTCCGGAATCCCCACGAGCAGTACTTC.

The V call is TRBV19, the J call TRBJ2-7; 8 nucleotides align to TRBD1. The ends lost 4 bases at V and 4 bases at J; junction bases unmatched: 6. This CDR3 has 14 amino acids. Germline CDR1 LNHDA, CDR2 SQIVND (reference sequence). In DNA, the CDR3 is TGTGCCAGTAGTACGACAGGGGATTGGTACGAGCAGTACTTC. Its translation: CASSTTGDWYEQYF. The full variable domain, in which reference TRBV19 and TRBJ2-7 provide the parts outside the CDR3, is DGGITQSPKYLFRKEGQNVTLSCEQNLNHDAMYWYRQDPGQGLRLIYYSQIVNDFQKGDIAEGYSVSREKKESFPLTVTSAQKNPTAFYLCASSTTGDWYEQYFGPGTRLTVT.

V and J are TRBV5-4 and TRBJ2-1; 10 bases are a match to TRBD1. CDR1 is SGHNT and CDR2 is YYREEE in the germline V gene (reference sequence). V was clipped by 7 bases and J by 9 bases; unmatched bases: 10. This CDR3 is built from 14 residues. The CDR3 nucleotides are TGTGCCAGCTTTTCGACAGGGGGCGGACGTGAGCAGTTCTTC. This encodes CASFSTGGGREQFF.

This chain connects TRBV11-2 to TRBJ2-1; TRBD1 matches at 11 bases. The CDR3 is 14 residues long. The junction had 9 bases not matched to a gene; V was cut back by 7 bases and J by 10 bases. Per the germline V gene, CDR1 is SGHAT and CDR2 is FQNNGV. Here the CDR3 reads CASTGTGGRGEQFF. The CDR3 DNA reads TGTGCCAGCACCGGGACAGGGGGTCGAGGAGAGCAGTTCTTC.

The sample holds one count of this clone. The chain has TRBV6-5 and TRBJ1-2, with 7 bases that match TRBD1. Germline CDR1 MNHEY, CDR2 SVGAGI. The CDR3 extends over 13 amino acids. J gave up 8 bases and V 6 bases, and 9 bases lay outside the gene matches. The DNA for the CDR3 is TGTGCCAGCAGAGAGAAGGGACAGCACGGCTACACCTTC. Its translation: CASREKGQHGYTF.

The chain couples TRBV7-9 to TRBJ1-5, with 7 bases identical to TRBD1. CDR3 length: 14 amino acids. J was trimmed by 5 bases and V by 4 bases; bases with no gene match: 5. Germline V gene sequence: CDR1 SEHNR, CDR2 FQNEAQ (reference sequence). The CDR3 here is CASSWGDSYQPQHF. The CDR3 DNA sequence: TGTGCCAGCAGCTGGGGGGACAGTTATCAGCCCCAGCATTTT.

This chain uses TRBV30 with TRBJ1-1; D is possibly TRBD1 (6 bases). Germline loops: CDR1 GTSNPN, CDR2 SVGIG (reference sequence). V was cut by 1 base and J by 1 base, with 10 bases left in between. This CDR3 has 14 amino acids. CDR3 loop: CAWSEVGGNTEAFF. The DNA for the CDR3 is TGTGCCTGGAGTGAGGTAGGGGGGAACACTGAAGCTTTCTTT.

The chain employs TRBV18 and TRBJ2-1; 9 nucleotides match TRBD1. Germline-derived CDR1 and CDR2 are KGHSH and LQKENI. The CDR3 spans 15 residues. V lost 3 bases and J lost 2; bases outside the gene matches: 2. CDR3 protein: CASSPGTGPYNEQFF. The DNA for the CDR3 is TGTGCCAGCTCACCCGGGACAGGGCCCTACAATGAGCAGTTCTTC.

The CDR3 is CASAEDRGRGTEAFF. For the CDR3, the DNA is TGTGCCAGTGCTGAGGACAGGGGACGGGGCACTGAAGCTTTCTTT. This chain links TRBV19 with TRBJ1-1, with 9 bases aligning to TRBD1. The V and J ends lost 8 bases and 4 bases, in that order; junction bases with no gene match: 11. The germline gives CDR1 LNHDA, CDR2 SQIVND (reference sequence). The CDR3 covers 15 residues.

The CDR3 loop is CASSLVGGRGTDTQYF. The CDR3 DNA reads as TGTGCCAGCAGCTTAGTTGGGGGCAGGGGCACAGATACGCAGTATTTT. This sequence joins TRBV7-3 and TRBJ2-3; possibly TRBD1 for D (6 bases). This CDR3 spans 16 amino acids. The germline V and J ends were trimmed by 2 bases and 1 base, with 13 bases remaining between them. The germline V gene has CDR1 SGHTA and CDR2 FQGTGA.

Concerning this clone itself: Sequence at one end of the junction differs from germline and may be a read error. This sequence joins TRBV10-3 and TRBJ2-5; possibly TRBD2 for D (6 bases). CDR1 ENHRY and CDR2 SYGVKD come from the germline V gene. This CDR3 contains 11 residues. The CDR3 loop reads CGTSPQETQYF. CDR3 nucleotide sequence: TGCGGGACTTCACCTCAAGAGACCCAGTACTTC.

Only a few counts were recorded for this clone. The rearrangement joins TRBV3-1 (or the pseudogene TRBV3-2) to TRBJ1-1; D gene uncertain. V was pared by 4 bases and J by 5 bases, with 14 bases between. The CDR3 contains 14 residues. Germline V gene sequence: CDR1 LGHDT, CDR2 YNNKEL (reference sequence). CDR3 nucleotide sequence: TGTGCCAGCAGCCTTTGGGGTTCGGGGACTGAAGCTTTCTTT. As protein: CASSLWGSGTEAFF.

The V gene is TRBV4-2, the J gene TRBJ1-3, with a possible D match to TRBD1 (5 bases). The germline V and J ends were trimmed by 1 base and 10 bases, with 14 bases remaining between them. This CDR3 region has 14 residues. Germline loops: CDR1 LGHNA, CDR2 YNFKEQ. The CDR3: CASSQGAGRRTIYF. The DNA of the CDR3 is TGTGCCAGCAGCCAAGGGGCGGGGCGTCGGACCATATATTTT.

In DNA, the CDR3 is TGTGCCAGCAGCTTAGTGGGGGGAGGGACCAACTATGGCTACACCTTC. This translates into CASSLVGGGTNYGYTF. The V call is TRBV7-8, the J call TRBJ1-2, with D maybe TRBD1 (5 bases). The CDR3 has 16 amino acids. V was shortened by 1 base and J by 2 bases, with 14 bases between the two germline ends. Germline V lookup: CDR1 SGHVS, CDR2 FQNEAQ.

The chain carries TRBV11-2 and TRBJ2-7, with TRBD2 matching over 7 bases. The V and J ends lost 7 bases and 3 bases, in that order; junction bases with no gene match: 18. Per the germline V gene, CDR1 is SGHAT and CDR2 is FQNNGV. This CDR3 spans 17 amino acids. The CDR3 nucleotides read TGTGCCAGCACCTCCATCAGCGGGCGGGGGAGCAACTACGAGCAGTACTTC. It codes for CASTSISGRGSNYEQYF. The whole variable domain, filled in from reference TRBV11-2 and TRBJ2-7, reads EAGVAQSPRYKIIEKRQSVAFWCNPISGHATLYWYQQILGQGPKLLIQFQNNGVVDDSQLPKDRFSAERLKGVDSTLKIQPAKLEDSAVYLCASTSISGRGSNYEQYFGPGTRLTVT.

This clone was observed a handful of times. This CDR3 reads CAGRQGQGNSPLHF. DNA for the CDR3: TGTGCCGGAAGACAGGGACAGGGTAATTCACCCCTCCACTTT. The chain carries TRBV2 and TRBJ1-6; 9 bases are shared with TRBD1. Trimming at V came to 11 bases and at J to 6 bases, leaving 8 bases not matched to a gene. CDR1 SNHLY and CDR2 FYNNEI come from the germline V gene. The CDR3 contains 14 residues. Filled out from reference TRBV2 and TRBJ1-6, the complete variable domain reads EPEVTQTPSHQVTQMGQEVILRCVPISNHLYFYWYRQILGQKVEFLVSFYNNEISEKSEIFDDQFSVERPDGSNFTLKIRSTKLEDSAMYFCAGRQGQGNSPLHFGNGTRLTVT.